Sequencing of this T cell receptor beta chain was carried out in a study of CD8 T cells in ankylosing spondylitis. Notes on the study in general: Blood of patients with ankylosing spondylitis appeared to be characterized by a TCR beta motif of eight highly homologous variants. It was reported that disease-linked clones were significantly enriched in matched ankylosing spondylitis synovial fluid.

Each CDR3 protein gets one entry after TCRdb re-called the 5' RACE reads with MiXCR. The sample has 450,000 or so distinct CDR3 sequences; 20% to 30% are singletons. Trimming cost V 6 bases and J 4 bases, with 16 bases left between them. The CDR3 length is 15 residues. Germline V gene lookup returns CDR1 LGHNA and CDR2 YNFKEQ. With regard to this clonotype: No antigen is known for it.

The sequenced sample consisted of blood, either unsorted or a sorted T cell fraction (not recorded which). This receptor was taken from a male donor with ankylosing spondylitis. The chain links TRBV4-2 to TRBJ2-1; tentative D call: TRBD2 (7 bases). The CDR3 bases are TGTGCCAGCAGAGGGGGGGGGATACGGTACAATGAGCAGTTCTTC. Translated: CASRGGGIRYNEQFF.